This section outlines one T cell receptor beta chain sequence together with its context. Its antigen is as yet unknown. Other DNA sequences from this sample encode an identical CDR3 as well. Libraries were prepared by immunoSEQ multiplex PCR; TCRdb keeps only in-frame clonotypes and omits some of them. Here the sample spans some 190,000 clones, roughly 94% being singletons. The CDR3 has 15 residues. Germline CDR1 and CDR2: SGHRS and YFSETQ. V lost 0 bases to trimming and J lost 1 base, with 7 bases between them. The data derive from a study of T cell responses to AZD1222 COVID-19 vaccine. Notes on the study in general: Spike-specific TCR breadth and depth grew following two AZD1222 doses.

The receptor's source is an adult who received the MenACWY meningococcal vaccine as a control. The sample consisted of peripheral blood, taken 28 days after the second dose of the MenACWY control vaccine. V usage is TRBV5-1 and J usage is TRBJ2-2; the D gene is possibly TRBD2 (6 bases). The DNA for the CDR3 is TGCGCCAGCAGCTTGGGGGGACTGAACACCGGGGAGCTGTTTTTT. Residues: CASSLGGLNTGELFF.